This T cell receptor beta chain was obtained from a study of regulatory T cells in long-lasting Graves disease. This clonotype was observed many times. The V end was cut by 4 bases, the J end by 0 bases, with 5 bases between. From germline, CDR1 is SQVTM and CDR2 ANQGSEA. This CDR3 has 12 residues. Sequencing libraries for TCR beta were prepared with iRepertoire HTBI primers and Arm-PCR of CDR3 regions. TCRdb re-analysed the multiplex PCR reads in MiXCR, keeping a single row per CDR3 protein. The sample lists under 450,000 distinct CDR3 sequences, about 12% occurring once. The time point here: newly diagnosed GD, antithyroid drugs for less than 3 months. There was RNA extracted from PBMCs, and the TCR library was made from it. The source of the patients was an endocrinology department in Xi'an, China. This sample was also put to use in a study of T cells in Graves' hyperthyroidism and ophthalmopathy. That work states: First-round RT-PCR targeting the TCR CDR3 was performed with the HTBI primer set. Blood shared most expanded thyroid clonotypes above 0.001.

This material consisted of peripheral blood mononuclear cells (PBMCs), taken at new diagnosis, from a patient treated with antithyroid drugs. This chain uses TRBV29-1 with TRBJ2-3; the D is unclear. This TCR came from a woman under 30 with Graves disease. The DNA for the CDR3 is TGCAGCGTTGGGCCGAGCACAGATACGCAGTATTTT. Translating it yields CSVGPSTDTQYF.